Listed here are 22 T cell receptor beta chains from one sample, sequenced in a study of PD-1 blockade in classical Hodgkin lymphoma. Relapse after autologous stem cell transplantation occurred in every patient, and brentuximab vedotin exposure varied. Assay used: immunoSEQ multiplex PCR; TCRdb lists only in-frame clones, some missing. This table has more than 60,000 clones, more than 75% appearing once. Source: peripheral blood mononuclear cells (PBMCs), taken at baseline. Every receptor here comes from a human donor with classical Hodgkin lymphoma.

This chain's CDR3 is CASSLAASSTDTQYF. DNA for the CDR3: TGTGCCAGCAGCTTGGCGGCATCTAGCACAGATACGCAGTATTTT. This chain joins TRBV5-5 and TRBJ2-3, with D unresolved. This CDR3 has 15 amino acids. Per germline, CDR1 SGHKS and CDR2 YYEKEE (reference sequence). The V gene lost 0 bases and the J gene lost 0 bases, with 8 bases spanning the gap.

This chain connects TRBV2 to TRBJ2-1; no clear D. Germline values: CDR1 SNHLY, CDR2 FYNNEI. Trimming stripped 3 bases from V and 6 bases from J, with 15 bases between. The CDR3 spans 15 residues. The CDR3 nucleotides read TGTGCCAGCAGTGACCCCGTGGACGTGGGCAATGAGCAGTTCTTC. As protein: CASSDPVDVGNEQFF.

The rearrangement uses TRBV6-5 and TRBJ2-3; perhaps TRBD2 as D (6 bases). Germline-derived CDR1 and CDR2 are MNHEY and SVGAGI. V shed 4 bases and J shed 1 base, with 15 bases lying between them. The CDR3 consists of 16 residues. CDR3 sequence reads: CASSSGLRSGTDTQYF. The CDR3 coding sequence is TGTGCCAGCAGTTCGGGACTTCGAAGTGGCACAGATACGCAGTATTTT.

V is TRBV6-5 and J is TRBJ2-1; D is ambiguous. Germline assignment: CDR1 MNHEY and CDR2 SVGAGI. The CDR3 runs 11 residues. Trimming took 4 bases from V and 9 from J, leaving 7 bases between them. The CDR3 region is CASSSPIEQFF. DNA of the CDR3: TGTGCCAGCAGTTCCCCAATTGAGCAGTTCTTC.

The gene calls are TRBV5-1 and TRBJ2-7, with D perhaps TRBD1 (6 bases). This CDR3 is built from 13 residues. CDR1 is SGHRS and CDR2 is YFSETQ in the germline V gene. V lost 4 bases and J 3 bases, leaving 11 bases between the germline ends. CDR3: CASSTDSRYEQYF. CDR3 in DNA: TGCGCCAGCAGCACGGACAGTCGCTACGAGCAGTACTTC.

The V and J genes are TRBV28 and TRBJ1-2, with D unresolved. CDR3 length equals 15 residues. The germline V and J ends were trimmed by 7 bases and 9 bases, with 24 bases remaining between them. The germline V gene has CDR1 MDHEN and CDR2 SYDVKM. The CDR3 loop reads CASTPTDEGLLSYTF. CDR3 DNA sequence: TGTGCCAGCACCCCGACGGACGAAGGATTATTGAGCTACACCTTC.

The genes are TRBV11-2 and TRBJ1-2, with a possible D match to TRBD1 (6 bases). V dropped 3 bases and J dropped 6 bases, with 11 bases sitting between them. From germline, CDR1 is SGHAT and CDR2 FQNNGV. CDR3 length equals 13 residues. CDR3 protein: CASSLITGNGYTF. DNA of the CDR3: TGTGCCAGCAGCTTGATTACAGGGAATGGCTACACCTTC.

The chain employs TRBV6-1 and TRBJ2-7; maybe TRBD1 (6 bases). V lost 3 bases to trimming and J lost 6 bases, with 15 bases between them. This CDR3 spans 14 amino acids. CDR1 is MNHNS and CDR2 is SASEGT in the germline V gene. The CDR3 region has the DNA TGTGCCAGCAGTGACCGGACAGTCTCTCTCGAGCAGTACTTC. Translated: CASSDRTVSLEQYF.

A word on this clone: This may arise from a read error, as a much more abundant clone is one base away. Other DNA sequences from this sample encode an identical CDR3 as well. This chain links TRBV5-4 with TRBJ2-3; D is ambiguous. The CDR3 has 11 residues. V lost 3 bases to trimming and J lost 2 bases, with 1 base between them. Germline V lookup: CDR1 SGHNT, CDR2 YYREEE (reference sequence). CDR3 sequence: CASSYTDTQYF. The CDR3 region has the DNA TGTGCCAGCAGCTACACAGATACGCAGTATTTT.

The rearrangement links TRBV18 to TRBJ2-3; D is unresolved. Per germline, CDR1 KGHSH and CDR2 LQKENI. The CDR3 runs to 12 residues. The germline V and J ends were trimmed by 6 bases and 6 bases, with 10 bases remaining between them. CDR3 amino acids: CASSLDHDTQYF. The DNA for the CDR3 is TGTGCCAGCTCTCTCGACCACGATACGCAGTATTTT.

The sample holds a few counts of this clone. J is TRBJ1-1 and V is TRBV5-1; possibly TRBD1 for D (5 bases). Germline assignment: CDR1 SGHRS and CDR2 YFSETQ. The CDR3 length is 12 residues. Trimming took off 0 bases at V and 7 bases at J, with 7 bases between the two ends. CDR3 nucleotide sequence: TGCGCCAGCAGCTTGGCGGGGGATGAAGCTTTCTTT. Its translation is CASSLAGDEAFF.

CDR3 protein: CASSVEGLHQETQYF. The CDR3 DNA follows: TGTGCCAGCAGCGTGGAAGGCCTACATCAAGAGACCCAGTACTTC. V gene TRBV7-2 combines with J gene TRBJ2-5; no definite D call. The CDR3 has 15 amino acids. The germline V gene encodes CDR1 SGHTA and CDR2 FQGNSA. V was clipped by 5 bases and J by 2 bases, with 15 bases between them.

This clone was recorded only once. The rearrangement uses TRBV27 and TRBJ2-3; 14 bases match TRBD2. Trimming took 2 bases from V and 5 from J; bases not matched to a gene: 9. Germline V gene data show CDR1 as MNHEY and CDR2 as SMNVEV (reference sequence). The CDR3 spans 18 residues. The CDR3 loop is CASSLLSRLAGGQDTQYF. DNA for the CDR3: TGTGCCAGCAGTTTACTCTCCCGACTAGCGGGGGGGCAAGATACGCAGTATTTT.

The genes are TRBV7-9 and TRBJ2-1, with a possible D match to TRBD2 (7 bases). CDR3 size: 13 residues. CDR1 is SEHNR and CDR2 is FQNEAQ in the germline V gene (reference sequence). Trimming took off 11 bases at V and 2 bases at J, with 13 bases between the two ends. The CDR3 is CAGHGGPYNEQFF. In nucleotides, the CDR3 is TGTGCCGGGCACGGGGGGCCCTACAATGAGCAGTTCTTC.

The DNA for the CDR3 is TGTGCCAGCAGTGCATCCTACGAGCAGTACTTC. The encoded protein is CASSASYEQYF. The chain is built from TRBV28 and TRBJ2-7; no firm D call. The CDR3 runs to 11 residues. Trimming removed 5 bases from V and 1 base from J, with 3 bases in between. Germline CDR1 is MDHEN and CDR2 is SYDVKM.

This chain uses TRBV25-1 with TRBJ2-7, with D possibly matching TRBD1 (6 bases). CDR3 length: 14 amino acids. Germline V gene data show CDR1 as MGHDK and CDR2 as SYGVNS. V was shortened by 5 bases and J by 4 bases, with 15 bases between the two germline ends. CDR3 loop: CASSLQGSRYEQYF. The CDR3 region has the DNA TGTGCCAGCAGTTTACAGGGAAGCCGTTACGAGCAGTACTTC.

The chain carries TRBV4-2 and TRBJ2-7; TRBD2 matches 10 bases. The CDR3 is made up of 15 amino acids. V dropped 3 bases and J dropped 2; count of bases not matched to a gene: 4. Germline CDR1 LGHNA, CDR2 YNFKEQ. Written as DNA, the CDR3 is TGTGCCAGCAGCCAGCTAGCGGGGGTTACCTACGAGCAGTACTTC. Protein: CASSQLAGVTYEQYF.

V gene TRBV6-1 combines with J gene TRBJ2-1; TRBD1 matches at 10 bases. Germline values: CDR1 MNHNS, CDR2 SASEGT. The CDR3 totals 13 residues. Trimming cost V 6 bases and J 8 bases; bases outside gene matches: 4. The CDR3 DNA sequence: TGTGCCAGCAGGGGGGACAGGGGCTATGAGCAGTTCTTC. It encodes CASRGDRGYEQFF.

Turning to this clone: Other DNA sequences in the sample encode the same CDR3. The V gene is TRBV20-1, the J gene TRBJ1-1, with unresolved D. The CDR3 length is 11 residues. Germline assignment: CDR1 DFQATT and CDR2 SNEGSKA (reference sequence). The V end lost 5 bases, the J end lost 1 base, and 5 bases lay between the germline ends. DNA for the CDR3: TGCAGTGCTCGCGAGAACACTGAAGCTTTCTTT. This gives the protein CSARENTEAFF.

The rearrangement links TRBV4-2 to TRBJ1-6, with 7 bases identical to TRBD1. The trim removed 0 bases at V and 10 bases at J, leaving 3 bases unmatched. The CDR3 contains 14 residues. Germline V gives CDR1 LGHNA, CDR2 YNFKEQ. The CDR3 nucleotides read TGTGCCAGCAGCCAAGAGGGGACAGTCTCACCCCTCCACTTT. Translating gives CASSQEGTVSPLHF.

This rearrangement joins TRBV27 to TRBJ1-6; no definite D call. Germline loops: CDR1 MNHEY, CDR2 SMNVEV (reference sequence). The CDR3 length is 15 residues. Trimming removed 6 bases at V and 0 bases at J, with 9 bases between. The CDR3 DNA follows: TGTGCCAGCAGACTGACCCCCTCCTATAATTCACCCCTCCACTTT. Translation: CASRLTPSYNSPLHF.

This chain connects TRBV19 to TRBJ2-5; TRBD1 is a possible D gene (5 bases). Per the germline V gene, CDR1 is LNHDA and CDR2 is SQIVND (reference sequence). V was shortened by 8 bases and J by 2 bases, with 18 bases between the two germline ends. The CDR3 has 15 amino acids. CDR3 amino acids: CASGAKGAGQETQYF. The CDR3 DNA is TGTGCCAGTGGGGCCAAAGGGGCAGGGCAAGAGACCCAGTACTTC.